This TCR beta chain came from a study of T-cell reconstitution after alpha-beta-depleted transplantation in children. Study-level points and caveats: Certain patients had high TCRbeta diversity at day 60, and it came from recipient T cells and thymic progenitors that survived. Expanded graft clones, several hundred of them, were reportedly the source of alpha-beta T cells about two months after transplant. At the one-year point after transplant, T-cell counts and TCRbeta diversity were found to come mostly from T cells that had been newly produced.

The authors prepared the TCRbeta library with unique molecular identifiers. A single record per CDR3 protein comes from TCRdb applying MiXCR to the PCR reads. The repertoire holds about 980,000 distinct CDR3 sequences, with roughly 31% as singletons. In its sample, this clonotype was seen many times. No antigen is known for it. Trimming cost V 3 bases and J 3 bases, with 18 bases left between them. CDR3 length: 16 amino acids. CDR1 is ENHRY, CDR2 SYGVKD, per germline. V is TRBV10-3 and J is TRBJ2-7; D might be TRBD1 or TRBD2, each matching 5 bases. The clonotype originates from a boy younger than two who had a stem cell transplant for SCID, so the T cells may come from the graft donor. Here the sequenced sample was PBMCs, mostly from graft donor cells, taken 360 days after TCRalphabeta/CD19-depleted stem cell transplant. CDR3 residues: CAISDPSGTTIYEQYF. Here the CDR3 DNA reads TGTGCCATCAGTGACCCTTCCGGGACGACCATCTACGAGCAGTACTTC.